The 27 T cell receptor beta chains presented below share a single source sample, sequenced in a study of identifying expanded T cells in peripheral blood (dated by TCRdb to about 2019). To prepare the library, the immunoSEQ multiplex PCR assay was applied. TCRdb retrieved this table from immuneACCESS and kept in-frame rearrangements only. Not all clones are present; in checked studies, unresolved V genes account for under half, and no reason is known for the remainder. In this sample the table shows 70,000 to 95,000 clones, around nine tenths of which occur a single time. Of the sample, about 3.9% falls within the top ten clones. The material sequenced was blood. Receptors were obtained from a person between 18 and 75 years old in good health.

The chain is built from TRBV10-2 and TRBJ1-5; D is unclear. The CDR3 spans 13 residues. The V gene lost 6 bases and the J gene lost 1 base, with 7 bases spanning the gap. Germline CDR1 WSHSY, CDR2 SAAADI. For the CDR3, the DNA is TGCGCCAGCAGATTGGACAGCAATCAGCCCCAGCATTTT. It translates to CASRLDSNQPQHF.

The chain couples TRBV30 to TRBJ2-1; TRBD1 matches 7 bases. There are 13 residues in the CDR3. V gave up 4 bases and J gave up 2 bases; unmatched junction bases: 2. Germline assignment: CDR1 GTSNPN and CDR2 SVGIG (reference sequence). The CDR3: CAWMRGPYNEQFF. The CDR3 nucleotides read TGTGCCTGGATGAGGGGGCCCTACAATGAGCAGTTCTTC.

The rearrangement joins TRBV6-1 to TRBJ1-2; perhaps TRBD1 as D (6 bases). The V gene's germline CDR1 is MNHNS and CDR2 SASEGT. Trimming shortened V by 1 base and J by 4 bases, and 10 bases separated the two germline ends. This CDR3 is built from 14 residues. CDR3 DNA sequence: TGTGCCAGCAGTGAAGTAACAGGGCTCTATGGCTACACCTTC. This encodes CASSEVTGLYGYTF.

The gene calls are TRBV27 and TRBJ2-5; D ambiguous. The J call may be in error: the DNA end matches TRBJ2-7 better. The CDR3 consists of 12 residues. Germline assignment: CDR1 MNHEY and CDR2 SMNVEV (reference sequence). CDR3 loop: CASSSPSYEQYF. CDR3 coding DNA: TGTGCCAGCAGTTCCCCCTCCTACGAGCAGTACTTC.

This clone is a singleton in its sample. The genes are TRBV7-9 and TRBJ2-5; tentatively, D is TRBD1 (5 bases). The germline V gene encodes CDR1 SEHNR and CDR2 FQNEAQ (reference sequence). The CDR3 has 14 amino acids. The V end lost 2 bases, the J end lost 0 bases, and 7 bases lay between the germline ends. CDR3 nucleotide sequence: TGTGCCAGCAGCTTATCAGGGTACCAAGAGACCCAGTACTTC. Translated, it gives CASSLSGYQETQYF.

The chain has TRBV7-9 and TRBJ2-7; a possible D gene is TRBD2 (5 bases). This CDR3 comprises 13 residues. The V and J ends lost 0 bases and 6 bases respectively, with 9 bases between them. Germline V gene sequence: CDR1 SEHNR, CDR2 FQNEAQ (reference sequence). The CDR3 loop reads CASSLAVRAEQYF. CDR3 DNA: TGTGCCAGCAGCTTAGCAGTGAGGGCCGAGCAGTACTTC.

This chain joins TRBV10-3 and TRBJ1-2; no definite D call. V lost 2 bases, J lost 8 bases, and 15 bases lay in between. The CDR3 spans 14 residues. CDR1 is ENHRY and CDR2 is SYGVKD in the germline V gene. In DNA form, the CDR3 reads TGTGCCATCAGTGAGGGACGGGCCGTCGGAGGCTACACCTTC. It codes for CAISEGRAVGGYTF.

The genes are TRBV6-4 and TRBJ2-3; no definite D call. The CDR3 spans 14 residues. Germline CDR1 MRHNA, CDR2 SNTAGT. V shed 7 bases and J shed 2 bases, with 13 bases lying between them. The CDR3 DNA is TGTGCCAGCAAATCAGATCAGAACACAGATACGCAGTATTTT. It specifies CASKSDQNTDTQYF.

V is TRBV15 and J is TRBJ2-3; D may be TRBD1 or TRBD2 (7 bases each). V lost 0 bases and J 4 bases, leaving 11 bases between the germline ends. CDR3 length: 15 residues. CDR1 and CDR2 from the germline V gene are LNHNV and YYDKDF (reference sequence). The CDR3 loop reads CATSREGGGSDTQYF. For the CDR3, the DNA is TGTGCCACCAGCAGAGAGGGAGGGGGCTCAGATACGCAGTATTTT.

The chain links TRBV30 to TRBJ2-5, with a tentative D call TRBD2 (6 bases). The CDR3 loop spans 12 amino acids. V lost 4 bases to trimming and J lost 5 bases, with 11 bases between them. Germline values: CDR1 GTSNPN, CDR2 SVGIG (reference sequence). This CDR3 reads CAWNRRVETQYF. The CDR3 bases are TGTGCCTGGAATAGGAGGGTCGAGACCCAGTACTTC.

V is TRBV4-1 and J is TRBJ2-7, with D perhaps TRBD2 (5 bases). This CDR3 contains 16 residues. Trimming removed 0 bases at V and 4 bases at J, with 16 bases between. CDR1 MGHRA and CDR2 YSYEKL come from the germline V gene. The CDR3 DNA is TGCGCCAGCAGCCAAGACCGGAGCGGCCCGGGTTACGAGCAGTACTTC. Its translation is CASSQDRSGPGYEQYF.

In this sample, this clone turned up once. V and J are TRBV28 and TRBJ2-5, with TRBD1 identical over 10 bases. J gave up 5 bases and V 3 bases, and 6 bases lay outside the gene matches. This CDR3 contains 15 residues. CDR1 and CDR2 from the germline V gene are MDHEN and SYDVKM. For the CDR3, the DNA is TGTGCCAGCAGTTTGGTAGGGACAGGGGAGGAGACCCAGTACTTC. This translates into CASSLVGTGEETQYF.

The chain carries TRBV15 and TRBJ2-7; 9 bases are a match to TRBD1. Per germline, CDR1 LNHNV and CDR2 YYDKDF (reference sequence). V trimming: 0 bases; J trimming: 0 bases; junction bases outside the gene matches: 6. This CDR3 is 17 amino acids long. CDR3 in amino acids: CATSRDNTGGDSYEQYF. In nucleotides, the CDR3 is TGTGCCACCAGCAGAGACAACACAGGGGGCGACTCCTACGAGCAGTACTTC.

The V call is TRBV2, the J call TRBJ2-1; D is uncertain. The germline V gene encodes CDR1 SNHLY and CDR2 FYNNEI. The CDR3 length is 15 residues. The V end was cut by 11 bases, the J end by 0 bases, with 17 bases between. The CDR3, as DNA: TGTGCCTCTAACGTGGAACCATTCTCCTACAATGAGCAGTTCTTC. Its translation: CASNVEPFSYNEQFF.

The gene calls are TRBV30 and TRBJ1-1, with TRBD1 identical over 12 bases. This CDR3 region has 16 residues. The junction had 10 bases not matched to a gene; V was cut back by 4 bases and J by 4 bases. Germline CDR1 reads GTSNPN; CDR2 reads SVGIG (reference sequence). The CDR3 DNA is TGTGCCTGGAATATGGGACAGGGGGCTTGGGCCACTGAAGCTTTCTTT. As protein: CAWNMGQGAWATEAFF. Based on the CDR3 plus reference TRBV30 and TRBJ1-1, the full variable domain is SQTIHQWPATLVQPVGSPLSLECTVEGTSNPNLYWYRQAAGRGLQLLFYSVGIGQISSEVPQNLSASRPQDRQFILSSKKLLLSDSGFYLCAWNMGQGAWATEAFFGQGTRLTVV.

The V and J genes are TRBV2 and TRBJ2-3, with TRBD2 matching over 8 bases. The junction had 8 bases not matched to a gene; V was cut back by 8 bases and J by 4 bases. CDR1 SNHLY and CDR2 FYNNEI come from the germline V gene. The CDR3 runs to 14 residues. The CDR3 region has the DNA TGTGCCAGCCGGGAGGGCCGGGGAGCAGATACGCAGTATTTT. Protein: CASREGRGADTQYF.

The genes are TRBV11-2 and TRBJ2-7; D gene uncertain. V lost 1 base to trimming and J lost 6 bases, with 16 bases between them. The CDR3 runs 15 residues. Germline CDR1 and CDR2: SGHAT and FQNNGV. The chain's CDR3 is CASSLGAGWLGEQYF. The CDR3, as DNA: TGTGCCAGCAGCTTAGGTGCAGGTTGGTTAGGCGAGCAGTACTTC.

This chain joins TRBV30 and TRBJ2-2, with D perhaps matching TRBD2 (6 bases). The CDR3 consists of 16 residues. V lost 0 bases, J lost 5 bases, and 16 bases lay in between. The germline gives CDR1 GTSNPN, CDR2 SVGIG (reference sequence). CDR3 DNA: TGTGCCTGGAGTGTACTGGGGGGAGCCTGGACCGGGGAGCTGTTTTTT. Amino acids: CAWSVLGGAWTGELFF.

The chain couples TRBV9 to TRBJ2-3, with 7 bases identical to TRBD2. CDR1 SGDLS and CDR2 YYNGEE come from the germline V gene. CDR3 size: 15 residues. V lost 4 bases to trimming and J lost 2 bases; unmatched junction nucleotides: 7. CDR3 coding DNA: TGTGCCAGCAGCTATAGCGGGTTCCCCACAGATACGCAGTATTTT. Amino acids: CASSYSGFPTDTQYF. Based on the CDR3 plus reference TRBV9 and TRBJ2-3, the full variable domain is DSGVTQTPKHLITATGQRVTLRCSPRSGDLSVYWYQQSLDQGLQFLIQYYNGEERAKGNILERFSAQQFPDLHSELNLSSLELGDSALYFCASSYSGFPTDTQYFGPGTRLTVL.

CDR3 coding DNA: TGTGCCAGCAGCCCCAGACAGGGTTTAGATAGCTACACCTTC. This translates into CASSPRQGLDSYTF. This sequence joins TRBV7-2 and TRBJ1-2; 7 bases match TRBD1. The CDR3 has 14 residues. Germline V CDR1 and CDR2: SGHTA, FQGNSA. Trimming removed 5 bases from V and 9 bases from J; junction bases left unmatched: 12.

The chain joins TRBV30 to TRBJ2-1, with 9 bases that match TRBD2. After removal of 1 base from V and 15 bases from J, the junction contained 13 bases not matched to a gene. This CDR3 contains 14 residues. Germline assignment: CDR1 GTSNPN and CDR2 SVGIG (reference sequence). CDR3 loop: CAWSEAQLAGEVFF. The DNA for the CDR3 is TGTGCCTGGAGTGAAGCCCAATTAGCGGGAGAGGTGTTCTTC.

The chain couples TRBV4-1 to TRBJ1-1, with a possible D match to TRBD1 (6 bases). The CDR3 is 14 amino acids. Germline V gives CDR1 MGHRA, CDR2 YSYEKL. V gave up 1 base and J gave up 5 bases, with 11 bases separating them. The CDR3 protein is CASSQGQAVTEAFF. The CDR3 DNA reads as TGCGCCAGCAGCCAAGGACAGGCGGTAACTGAAGCTTTCTTT.

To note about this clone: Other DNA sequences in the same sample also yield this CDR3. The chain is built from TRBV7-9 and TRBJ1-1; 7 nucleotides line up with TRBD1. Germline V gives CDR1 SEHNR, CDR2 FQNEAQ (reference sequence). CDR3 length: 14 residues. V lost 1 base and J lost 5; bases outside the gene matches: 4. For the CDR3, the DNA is TGTGCCAGCAGCTTAGGGGACAGCAGGACTGAAGCTTTCTTT. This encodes CASSLGDSRTEAFF.

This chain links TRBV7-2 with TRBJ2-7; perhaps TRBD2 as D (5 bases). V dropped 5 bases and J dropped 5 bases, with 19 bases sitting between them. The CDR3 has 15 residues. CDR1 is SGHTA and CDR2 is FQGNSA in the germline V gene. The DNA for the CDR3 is TGTGCCAGCAGCCAGACCCGGGATATTAACCACGAGCAGTACTTC. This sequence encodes CASSQTRDINHEQYF.

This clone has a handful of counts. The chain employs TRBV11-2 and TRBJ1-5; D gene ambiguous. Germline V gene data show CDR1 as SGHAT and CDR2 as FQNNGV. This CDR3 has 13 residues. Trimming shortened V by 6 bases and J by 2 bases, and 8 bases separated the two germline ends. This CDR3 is CASSGEGNQPQHF. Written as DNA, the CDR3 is TGTGCCAGCAGTGGGGAGGGCAATCAGCCCCAGCATTTT. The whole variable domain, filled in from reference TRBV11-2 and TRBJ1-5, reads EAGVAQSPRYKIIEKRQSVAFWCNPISGHATLYWYQQILGQGPKLLIQFQNNGVVDDSQLPKDRFSAERLKGVDSTLKIQPAKLEDSAVYLCASSGEGNQPQHFGDGTRLSIL.

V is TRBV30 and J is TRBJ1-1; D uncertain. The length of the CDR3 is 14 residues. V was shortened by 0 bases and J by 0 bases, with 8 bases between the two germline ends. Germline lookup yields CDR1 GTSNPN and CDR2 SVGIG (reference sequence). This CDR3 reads CAWSVGTMNTEAFF. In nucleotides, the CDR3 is TGTGCCTGGAGTGTCGGCACTATGAACACTGAAGCTTTCTTT. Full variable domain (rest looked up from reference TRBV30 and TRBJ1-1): SQTIHQWPATLVQPVGSPLSLECTVEGTSNPNLYWYRQAAGRGLQLLFYSVGIGQISSEVPQNLSASRPQDRQFILSSKKLLLSDSGFYLCAWSVGTMNTEAFFGQGTRLTVV.

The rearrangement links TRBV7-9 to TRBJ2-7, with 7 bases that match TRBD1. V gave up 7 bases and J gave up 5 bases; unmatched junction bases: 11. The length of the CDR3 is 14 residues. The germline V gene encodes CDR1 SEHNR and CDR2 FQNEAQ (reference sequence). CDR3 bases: TGTGCCAGCACCCAGAACCAGGGGGAGAACGAGCAGTACTTC. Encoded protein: CASTQNQGENEQYF.